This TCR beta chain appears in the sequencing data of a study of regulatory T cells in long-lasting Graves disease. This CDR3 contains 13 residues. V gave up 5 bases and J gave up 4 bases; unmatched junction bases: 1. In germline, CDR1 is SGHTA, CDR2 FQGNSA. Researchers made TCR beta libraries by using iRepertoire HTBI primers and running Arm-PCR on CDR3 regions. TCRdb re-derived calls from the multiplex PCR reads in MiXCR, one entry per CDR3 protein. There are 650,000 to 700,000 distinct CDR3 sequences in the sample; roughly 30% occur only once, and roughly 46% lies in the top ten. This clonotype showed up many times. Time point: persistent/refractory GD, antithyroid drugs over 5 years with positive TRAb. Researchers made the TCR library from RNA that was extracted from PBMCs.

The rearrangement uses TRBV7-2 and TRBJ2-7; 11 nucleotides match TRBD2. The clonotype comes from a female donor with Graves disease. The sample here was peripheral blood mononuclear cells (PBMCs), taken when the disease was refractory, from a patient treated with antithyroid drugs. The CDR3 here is CASSPSGRYEQYF. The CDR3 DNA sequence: TGTGCCAGCAGCCCTAGCGGGAGGTACGAGCAGTACTTC.